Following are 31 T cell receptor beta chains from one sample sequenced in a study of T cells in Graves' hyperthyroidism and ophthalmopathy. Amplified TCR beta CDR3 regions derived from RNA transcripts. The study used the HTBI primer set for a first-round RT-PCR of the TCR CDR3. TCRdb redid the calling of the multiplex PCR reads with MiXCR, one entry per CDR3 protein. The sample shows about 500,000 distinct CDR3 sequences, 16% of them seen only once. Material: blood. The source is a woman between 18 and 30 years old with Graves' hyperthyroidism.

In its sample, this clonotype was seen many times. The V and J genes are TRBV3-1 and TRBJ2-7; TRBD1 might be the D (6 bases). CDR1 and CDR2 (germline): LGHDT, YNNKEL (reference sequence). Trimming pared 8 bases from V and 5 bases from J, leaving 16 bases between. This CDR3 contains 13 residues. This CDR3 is CASGFNRVHEQYF. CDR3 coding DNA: TGTGCCAGCGGGTTCAACAGGGTGCACGAGCAGTACTTC.

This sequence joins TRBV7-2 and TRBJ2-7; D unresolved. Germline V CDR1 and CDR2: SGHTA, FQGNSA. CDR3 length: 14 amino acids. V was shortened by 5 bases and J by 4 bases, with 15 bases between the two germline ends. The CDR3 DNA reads TGTGCCAGCAGCCCACGGGCCCCACCTTACGAGCAGTACTTC. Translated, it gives CASSPRAPPYEQYF. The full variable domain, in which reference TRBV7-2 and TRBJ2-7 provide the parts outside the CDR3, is GAGVSQSPSNKVTEKGKDVELRCDPISGHTALYWYRQSLGQGLEFLIYFQGNSAPDKSGLPSDRFSAERTGGSVSTLTIQRTQQEDSAVYLCASSPRAPPYEQYFGPGTRLTVT.

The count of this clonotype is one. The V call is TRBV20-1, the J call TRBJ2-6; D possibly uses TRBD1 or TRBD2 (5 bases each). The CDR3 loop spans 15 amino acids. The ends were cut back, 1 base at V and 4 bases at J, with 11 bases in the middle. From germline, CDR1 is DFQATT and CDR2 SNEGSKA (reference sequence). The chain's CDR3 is CSARARGVGANVLTF. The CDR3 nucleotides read TGCAGTGCTAGAGCGAGGGGAGTCGGGGCCAACGTCCTGACTTTC.

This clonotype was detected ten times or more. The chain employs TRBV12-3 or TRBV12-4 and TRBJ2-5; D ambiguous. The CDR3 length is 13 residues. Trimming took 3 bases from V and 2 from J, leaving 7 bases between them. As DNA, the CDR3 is TGTGCCAGCAGTTTCGGCCATCAAGAGACCCAGTACTTC. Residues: CASSFGHQETQYF.

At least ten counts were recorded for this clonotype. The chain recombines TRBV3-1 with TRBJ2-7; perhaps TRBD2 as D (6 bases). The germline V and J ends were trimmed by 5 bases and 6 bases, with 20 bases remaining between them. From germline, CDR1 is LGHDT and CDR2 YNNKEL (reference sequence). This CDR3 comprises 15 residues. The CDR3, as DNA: TGTGCCAGCAGCGGCCGGTGGGCCTCGGAGGGCGAGCAGTACTTC. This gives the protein CASSGRWASEGEQYF.

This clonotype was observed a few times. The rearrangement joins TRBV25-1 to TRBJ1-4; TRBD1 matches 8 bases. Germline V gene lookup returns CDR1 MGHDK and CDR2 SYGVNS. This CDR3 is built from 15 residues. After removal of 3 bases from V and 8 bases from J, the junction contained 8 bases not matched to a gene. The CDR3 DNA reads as TGTGCCAGCAGTGAGGGAGGACAGGGAGGGGAAAAACTGTTTTTT. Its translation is CASSEGGQGGEKLFF.

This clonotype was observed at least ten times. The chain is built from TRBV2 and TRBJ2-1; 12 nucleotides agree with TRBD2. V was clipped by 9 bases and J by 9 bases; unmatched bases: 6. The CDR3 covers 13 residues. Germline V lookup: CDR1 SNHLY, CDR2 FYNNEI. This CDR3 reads CARASGGGLEQFF. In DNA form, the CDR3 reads TGTGCCAGAGCTAGCGGGGGGGGGCTTGAGCAGTTCTTC.

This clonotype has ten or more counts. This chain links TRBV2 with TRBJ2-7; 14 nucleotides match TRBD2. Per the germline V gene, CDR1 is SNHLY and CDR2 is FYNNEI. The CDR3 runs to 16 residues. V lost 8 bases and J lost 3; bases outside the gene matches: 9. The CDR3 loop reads CASGGTSGGVLYEQYF. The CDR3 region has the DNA TGTGCCAGCGGTGGGACTAGCGGGGGCGTTCTCTACGAGCAGTACTTC.

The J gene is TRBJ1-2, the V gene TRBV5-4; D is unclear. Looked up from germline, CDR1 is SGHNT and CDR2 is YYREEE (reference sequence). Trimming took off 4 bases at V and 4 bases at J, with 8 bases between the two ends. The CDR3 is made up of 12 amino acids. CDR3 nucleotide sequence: TGTGCCAGCAGCCTTACTAGCTATGGCTACACCTTC. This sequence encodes CASSLTSYGYTF.

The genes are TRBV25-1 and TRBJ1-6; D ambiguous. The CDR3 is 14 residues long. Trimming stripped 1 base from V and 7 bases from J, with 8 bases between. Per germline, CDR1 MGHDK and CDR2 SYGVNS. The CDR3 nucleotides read TGTGCCAGCAGTGAATCGACGGTGAATTCACCCCTCCACTTT. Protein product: CASSESTVNSPLHF. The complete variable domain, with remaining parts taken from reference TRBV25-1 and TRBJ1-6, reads EADIYQTPRYLVIGTGKKITLECSQTMGHDKMYWYQQDPGMELHLIHYSYGVNSTEKGDLSSESTVSRIRTEHFPLTLESARPSHTSQYLCASSESTVNSPLHFGNGTRLTVT.

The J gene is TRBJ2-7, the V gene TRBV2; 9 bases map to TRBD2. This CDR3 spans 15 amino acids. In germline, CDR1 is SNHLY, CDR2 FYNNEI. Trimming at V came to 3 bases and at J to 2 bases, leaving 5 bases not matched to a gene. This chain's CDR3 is CASSDLAGVPYEQYF. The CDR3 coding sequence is TGTGCCAGCAGTGACTTAGCGGGGGTTCCCTACGAGCAGTACTTC.

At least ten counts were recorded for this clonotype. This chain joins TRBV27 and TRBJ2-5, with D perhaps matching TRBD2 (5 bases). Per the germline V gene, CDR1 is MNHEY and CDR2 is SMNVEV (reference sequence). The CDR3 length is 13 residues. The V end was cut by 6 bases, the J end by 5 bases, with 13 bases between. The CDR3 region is CASRRVGEETQYF. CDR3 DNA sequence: TGTGCCAGCAGGCGGGTGGGAGAGGAGACCCAGTACTTC.

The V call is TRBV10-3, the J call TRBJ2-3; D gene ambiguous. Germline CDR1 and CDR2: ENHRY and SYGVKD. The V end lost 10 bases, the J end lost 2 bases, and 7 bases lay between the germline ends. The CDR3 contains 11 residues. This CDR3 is CATSNTDTQYF. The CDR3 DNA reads TGTGCCACCTCTAACACAGATACGCAGTATTTT.

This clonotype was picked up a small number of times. CDR3 sequence (DNA): TGTGCCAGCAGTTATCAACAGGCTGGCGGGCAAGAGACCCAGTACTTC. As protein: CASSYQQAGGQETQYF. V and J are TRBV12-3 or TRBV12-4 and TRBJ2-5, with D perhaps matching TRBD1 or TRBD2 (5 bases each). The CDR3 consists of 16 residues. Deletions cut 4 bases from V and 2 bases from J, with 17 bases between.

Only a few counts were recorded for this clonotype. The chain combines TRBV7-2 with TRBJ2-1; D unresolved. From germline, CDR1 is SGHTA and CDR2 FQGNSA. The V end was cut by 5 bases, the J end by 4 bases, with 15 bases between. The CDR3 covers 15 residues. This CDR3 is CASSPRHKGYNEQFF. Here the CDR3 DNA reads TGTGCCAGCAGCCCGCGCCACAAGGGTTACAATGAGCAGTTCTTC.

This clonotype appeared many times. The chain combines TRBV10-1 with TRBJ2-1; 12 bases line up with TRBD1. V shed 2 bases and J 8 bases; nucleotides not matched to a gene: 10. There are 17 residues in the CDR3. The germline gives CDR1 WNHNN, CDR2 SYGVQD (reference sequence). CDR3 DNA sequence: TGCGCCAGCAGTGAGCCACGACCGGGACAGGGGGCATATGAGCAGTTCTTC. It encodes CASSEPRPGQGAYEQFF.

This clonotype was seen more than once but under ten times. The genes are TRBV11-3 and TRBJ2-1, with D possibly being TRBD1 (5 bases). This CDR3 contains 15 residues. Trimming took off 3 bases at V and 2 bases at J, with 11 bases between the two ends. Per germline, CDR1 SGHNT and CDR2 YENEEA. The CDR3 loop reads CASSFLSRAYNEQFF. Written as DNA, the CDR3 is TGTGCCAGCAGCTTCCTATCCAGGGCCTACAATGAGCAGTTCTTC.

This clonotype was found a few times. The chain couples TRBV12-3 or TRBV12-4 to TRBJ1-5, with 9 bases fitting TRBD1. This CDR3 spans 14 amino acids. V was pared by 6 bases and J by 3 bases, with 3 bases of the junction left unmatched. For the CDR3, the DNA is TGTGCCAGCAGGGGACAGGGTTACAATCAGCCCCAGCATTTT. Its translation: CASRGQGYNQPQHF.

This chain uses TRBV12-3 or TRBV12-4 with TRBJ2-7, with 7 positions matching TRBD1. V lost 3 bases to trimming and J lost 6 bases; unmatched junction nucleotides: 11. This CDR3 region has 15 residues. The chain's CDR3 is CASSFSRAGGFEQYF. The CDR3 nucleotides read TGTGCCAGCAGTTTTAGCAGGGCAGGGGGTTTCGAGCAGTACTTC.

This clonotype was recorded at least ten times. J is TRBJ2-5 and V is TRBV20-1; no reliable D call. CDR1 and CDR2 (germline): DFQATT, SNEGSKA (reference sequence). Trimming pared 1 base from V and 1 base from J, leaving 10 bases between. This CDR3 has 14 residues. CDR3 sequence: CSARVARIQETQYF. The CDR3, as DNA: TGCAGTGCTAGAGTAGCTAGGATCCAAGAGACCCAGTACTTC.

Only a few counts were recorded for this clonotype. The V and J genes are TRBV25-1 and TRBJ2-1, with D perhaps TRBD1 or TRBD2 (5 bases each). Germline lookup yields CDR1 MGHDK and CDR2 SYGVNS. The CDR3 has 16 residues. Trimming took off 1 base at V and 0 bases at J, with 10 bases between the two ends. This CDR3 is CASSEWKGSSYNEQFF. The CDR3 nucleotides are TGTGCCAGCAGTGAATGGAAGGGGAGCTCCTACAATGAGCAGTTCTTC.

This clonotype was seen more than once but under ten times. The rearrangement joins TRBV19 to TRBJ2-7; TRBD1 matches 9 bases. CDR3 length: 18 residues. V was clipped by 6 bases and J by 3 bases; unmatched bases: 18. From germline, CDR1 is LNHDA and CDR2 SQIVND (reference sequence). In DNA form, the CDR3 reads TGTGCCAGTAGCCAGTATCCCACTCGGGACAGGGCGGGCTACGAGCAGTACTTC. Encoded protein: CASSQYPTRDRAGYEQYF.

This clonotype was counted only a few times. CDR3 DNA: TGTGCCAGCAGACCGGGACAGCTTAATGAAAAACTGTTTTTT. Protein sequence: CASRPGQLNEKLFF. The rearrangement links TRBV28 to TRBJ1-4, with TRBD1 matching over 7 bases. The CDR3 extends over 14 amino acids. J lost 4 bases, V lost 6 bases, and 5 bases had no gene match. Germline CDR1 MDHEN, CDR2 SYDVKM.

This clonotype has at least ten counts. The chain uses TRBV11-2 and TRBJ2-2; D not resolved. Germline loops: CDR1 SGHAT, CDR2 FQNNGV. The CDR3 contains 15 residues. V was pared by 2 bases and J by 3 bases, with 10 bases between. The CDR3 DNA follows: TGTGCCAGCAGCTTATTGCCCCTTGACACCGGGGAGCTGTTTTTT. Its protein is CASSLLPLDTGELFF.

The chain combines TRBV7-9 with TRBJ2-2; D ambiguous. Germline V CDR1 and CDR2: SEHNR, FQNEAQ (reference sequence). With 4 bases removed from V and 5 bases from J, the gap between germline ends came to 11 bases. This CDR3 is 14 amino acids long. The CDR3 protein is CASSSSTETGELFF. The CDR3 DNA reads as TGTGCCAGCAGCTCTAGTACGGAAACCGGGGAGCTGTTTTTT.

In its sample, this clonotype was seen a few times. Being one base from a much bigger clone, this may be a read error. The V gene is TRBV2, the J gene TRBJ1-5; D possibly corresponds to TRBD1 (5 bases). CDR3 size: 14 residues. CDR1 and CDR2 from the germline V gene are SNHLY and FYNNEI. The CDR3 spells CTSSETGLNQPQHF. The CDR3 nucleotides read TGTACCAGCAGTGAAACGGGGCTCAATCAGCCCCAGCATTTT.

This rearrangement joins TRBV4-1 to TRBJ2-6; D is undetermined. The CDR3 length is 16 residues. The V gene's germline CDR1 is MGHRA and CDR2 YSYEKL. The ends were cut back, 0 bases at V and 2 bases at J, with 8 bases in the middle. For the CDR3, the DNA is TGCGCCAGCAGCCAAGAGTTGGCAGCTGGGGCCAACGTCCTGACTTTC. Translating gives CASSQELAAGANVLTF.

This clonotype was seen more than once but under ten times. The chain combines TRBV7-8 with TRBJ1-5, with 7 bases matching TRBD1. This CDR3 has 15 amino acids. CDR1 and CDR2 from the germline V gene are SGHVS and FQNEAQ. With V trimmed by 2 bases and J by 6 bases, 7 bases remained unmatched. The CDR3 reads CASSLLGGGRQPQHF. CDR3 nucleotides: TGTGCCAGCAGCTTATTAGGGGGCGGTCGTCAGCCCCAGCATTTT.

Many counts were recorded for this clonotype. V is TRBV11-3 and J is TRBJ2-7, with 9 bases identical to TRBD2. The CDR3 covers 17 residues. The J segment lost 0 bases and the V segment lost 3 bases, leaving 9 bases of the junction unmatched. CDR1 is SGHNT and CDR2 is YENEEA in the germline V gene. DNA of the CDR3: TGTGCCAGCAGCTTCACCCTCAGCGGGGGGTCCTCCTACGAGCAGTACTTC. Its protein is CASSFTLSGGSSYEQYF. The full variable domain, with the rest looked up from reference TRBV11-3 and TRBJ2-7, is EAGVVQSPRYKIIEKKQPVAFWCNPISGHNTLYWYLQNLGQGPELLIRYENEEAVDDSQLPKDRFSAERLKGVDSTLKIQPAELGDSAVYLCASSFTLSGGSSYEQYFGPGTRLTVT.

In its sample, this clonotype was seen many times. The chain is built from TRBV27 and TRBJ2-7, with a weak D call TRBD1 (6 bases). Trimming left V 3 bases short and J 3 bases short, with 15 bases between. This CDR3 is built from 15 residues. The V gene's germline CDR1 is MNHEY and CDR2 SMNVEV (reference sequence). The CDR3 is CASSFQWGPFYEQYF. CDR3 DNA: TGTGCCAGCAGTTTCCAGTGGGGGCCCTTCTACGAGCAGTACTTC.

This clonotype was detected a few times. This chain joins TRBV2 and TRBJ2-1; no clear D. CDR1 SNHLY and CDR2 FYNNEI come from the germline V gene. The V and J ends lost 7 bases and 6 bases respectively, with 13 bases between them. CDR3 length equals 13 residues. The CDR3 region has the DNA TGTGCCAGCACCCAAGAGCCGGCCAATGAGCAGTTCTTC. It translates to CASTQEPANEQFF.